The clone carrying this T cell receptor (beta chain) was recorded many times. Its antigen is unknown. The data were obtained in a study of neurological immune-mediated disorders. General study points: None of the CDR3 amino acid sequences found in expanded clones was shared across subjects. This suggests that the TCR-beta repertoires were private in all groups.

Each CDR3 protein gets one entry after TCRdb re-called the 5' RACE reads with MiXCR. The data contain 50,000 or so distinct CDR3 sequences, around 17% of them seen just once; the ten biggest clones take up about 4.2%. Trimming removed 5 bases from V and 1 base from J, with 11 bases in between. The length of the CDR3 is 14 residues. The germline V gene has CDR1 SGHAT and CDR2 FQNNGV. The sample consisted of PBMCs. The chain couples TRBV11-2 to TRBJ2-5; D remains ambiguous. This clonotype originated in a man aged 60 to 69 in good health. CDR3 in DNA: TGTGCCAGCAGCCGGTGGCGGAGCCAAGAGACCCAGTACTTC. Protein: CASSRWRSQETQYF.